The clone carrying this TCR beta chain showed up many times. Its specificity is unknown. As it was prepared, the TCRbeta library received unique molecular identifiers. MiXCR, run by TCRdb on the PCR reads, gives a single entry per CDR3 protein. The sample holds over 100,000 distinct CDR3 sequences, roughly 7.6% seen once. This entry belongs to a study of T-cell reconstitution after alpha-beta-depleted transplantation in children. Findings and caveats of the study: Where some patients showed high TCRbeta diversity at day 60, it came from recipient T cells and thymic progenitors that had survived. Once a year had passed after transplant, T-cell counts and diversity came mostly from newly produced T cells. Several hundred expanded graft clones reportedly supplied alpha-beta T cells about two months after transplant.

This CDR3 is 14 amino acids long. V was shortened by 3 bases and J by 5 bases, with 13 bases between the two germline ends. CDR1 and CDR2 (germline): SGHTA, FQGNSA. The receptor's source is a boy between 2 and 15 years old with acute lymphoblastic leukemia, due to receive a stem cell transplant. The source was PBMCs, collected before TCRalphabeta/CD19-depleted stem cell transplant. This chain joins TRBV7-2 and TRBJ2-5; perhaps TRBD1 as D (5 bases). The CDR3 loop is CASSFSRDGETQYF. In nucleotides, the CDR3 is TGTGCCAGCAGCTTCTCCAGGGATGGGGAGACCCAGTACTTC.